The rows below give T cell receptor beta chains drawn from one sample of a study of cytomegalovirus exposure and HLA in healthy donors. The method was immunoSEQ multiplex PCR; TCRdb's version includes in-frame clones alone and lacks a portion of them. The sample includes fewer than 100,000 clones, over 70% of them seen just once. The sequenced sample was PBMCs. The receptors were sampled from a male donor in good health and CMV-seronegative. The CDR3 runs from the conserved cysteine through the conserved F or W.

>TRBV7-2
CASSLERPQGAQAYEQYF
>TRBV5-4
CASSFGTSGVGETQYF
>TRBV6-1
CASSETGLGGGNIQYF
>TRBV28
CASSLVSQGVLSTEAFF
>TRBV19
CASSTGAPENTIYF
>TRBV18
CASSPLTGGSTEAFF
>TRBV9
CASSDRLAGGESTDTQYF
>TRBV27
CASKSTGTGGYQPQHF
>TRBV5-1
CASSLTGGSEKLFF
>TRBV7-9
CASRRAGGIYNEQFF
>TRBV9
CASRSLSRAEGYTF
>TRBV15
CATSRDGAGLRNTIYF
>TRBV18
CASSPRGSRTGSTEAFF
>TRBV6-6
CASRRGTGGNSQHF
>TRBV5-1
CASPSGEQYF
>TRBV5-1
CASSFLVIGAGVDNEQFF
>TRBV7-2
CASSLPGLLTDTQYF
>TRBV28
CAATGGRARNTEAFF
>TRBV6-1
CASSDWVAGGVGVRNEQFF
>TRBV5-4
CASSLDVSGGRETQYF
>TRBV6-1
CASTRTSPNTGELFF
>TRBV5-1
CASSLVDSTYEQYF
>TRBV12-2
CASRLAGQGPQPQHF
>TRBV7-9
CSSSKGDTEAFF
>TRBV7-3
CASSLSSSGGRNEQFF
>TRBV2
CASSESNRGVTDTQYF
>TRBV5-1
CASSWGPGLNTEAFF
>TRBV28
CASSSPQGPNTEAFF
>TRBV29-1
CSVKDRGTGNTIYF
>TRBV28
CALQGLPSYGYTF
>TRBV2
CASSEQGAQSETQYF
>TRBV7-8
CASSLVREKLFF
>TRBV7-3
CASSLKAGFGYTF
>TRBV25-1
CASEGTGSYEQYF
>TRBV7-9
CASSSGVAESYEQYF
>TRBV2
CASSVKRESSGNTIYF
>TRBV6-1
CASSPPVTGNTEAFF
>TRBV27
CASSLTDSYEQYF
>TRBV29-1
CSVSDRGRAFF
>TRBV6-1
CASSVGPGGALEAFF
>TRBV7-9
CASSPRRSGGLQETQYF
>TRBV28
CASTSLRAGDYGYTF
>TRBV6-1
CASRDSGRSNNEQFF
>TRBV5-1
CASSSLGGNSGANVLTF
>TRBV6-5
CASSTAGGTGGQYF
>TRBV7-2
CASRQGAQEQYF
>TRBV11-3
CASRRRQALYGYTF
>TRBV7-2
CASSPYSNQPQHF
>TRBV6-1
CASSGVRGAYEQYF
>TRBV5-4
CASSLAIAGHTDTQYF
>TRBV5-1
CASSFGLAGANTGELFF
>TRBV30
CAFDRQLNTEAFF
>TRBV5-1
CASSPNPGIQAKNIQYF